Each of the 9 T cell receptor beta chains below was sequenced from the same sample in a study of OX40 agonist ivuxolimab in advanced cancers. Some clones are missing from TCRdb's copy, which holds only in-frame ones; the method was immunoSEQ multiplex PCR. The sample holds 100,000 or so clones, roughly 89% seen once. The sample was CD4+ or CD8+ T cells sorted from blood, taken in a trial of the OX40 agonist ivuxolimab. These receptors all come from an adult with an advanced solid tumor such as melanoma, head and neck, liver or kidney cancer.

The genes are TRBV19 and TRBJ2-2; TRBD1 matches 9 bases. CDR3 size: 18 residues. V shed 6 bases, J shed 6 bases, and the junction held 17 bases outside the gene matches. In germline, CDR1 is LNHDA, CDR2 SQIVND (reference sequence). The CDR3 coding sequence is TGTGCCAGTAGCCGCCCAGCAGGGACAGGGATCTTCCCCGGGGAGCTGTTTTTT. Translating gives CASSRPAGTGIFPGELFF.

V is TRBV11-2 and J is TRBJ2-1; D uncertain. Trimming left V 1 base short and J 7 bases short, with 8 bases between. This CDR3 contains 13 residues. Germline V gives CDR1 SGHAT, CDR2 FQNNGV. The CDR3 nucleotides read TGTGCCAGCAGCTTAGCGTTCGGTAATGAGCAGTTCTTC. Its translation is CASSLAFGNEQFF.

The chain carries TRBV19 and TRBJ2-7; 9 nucleotides align to TRBD1. Germline V gives CDR1 LNHDA, CDR2 SQIVND (reference sequence). With 0 bases clipped from V and 6 bases from J, the junction kept 6 bases outside the gene matches. The CDR3 contains 15 residues. CDR3 loop: CASSIEWGQGGEQYF. CDR3 nucleotide sequence: TGTGCCAGTAGTATAGAGTGGGGACAGGGAGGCGAGCAGTACTTC.

The chain carries TRBV29-1 and TRBJ1-1; no firm D call. V was shortened by 4 bases and J by 5 bases, with 11 bases between the two germline ends. This CDR3 spans 12 amino acids. Germline V gives CDR1 SQVTM, CDR2 ANQGSEA. In DNA form, the CDR3 reads TGCAGCGTTGCCCAAAGATGGACTGAAGCTTTCTTT. Amino acid sequence: CSVAQRWTEAFF.

The chain uses TRBV5-4 and TRBJ1-5; D is unclear. V was shortened by 0 bases and J by 5 bases, with 12 bases between the two germline ends. Germline values: CDR1 SGHNT, CDR2 YYREEE (reference sequence). This CDR3 spans 15 amino acids. CDR3 sequence: CASSLAPSSDQPQHF. The DNA of the CDR3 is TGTGCCAGCAGCTTGGCCCCTAGCTCGGATCAGCCCCAGCATTTT. Full variable domain (rest looked up from reference TRBV5-4 and TRBJ1-5): ETGVTQSPTHLIKTRGQQVTLRCSSQSGHNTVSWYQQALGQGPQFIFQYYREEENGRGNFPPRFSGLQFPNYSSELNVNALELDDSALYLCASSLAPSSDQPQHFGDGTRLSIL.

The rearrangement uses TRBV5-4 and TRBJ2-3; D assignment may be TRBD1 or TRBD2 (6 bases each). CDR1 is SGHNT, CDR2 YYREEE, per germline (reference sequence). The CDR3 runs 17 residues. V lost 3 bases and J 3 bases, leaving 20 bases between the germline ends. The DNA of the CDR3 is TGTGCCAGCAGCTCCATCCGAGGAAGGGGGGCTACAGATACGCAGTATTTT. Protein: CASSSIRGRGATDTQYF.

This chain's CDR3 is CASSRRLRTDTQYF. CDR3 DNA sequence: TGTGCCAGCAGCCGGCGGCTGCGCACAGATACGCAGTATTTT. The genes are TRBV11-2 and TRBJ2-3, with no clear D. The CDR3 covers 14 residues. V was cut by 5 bases and J by 1 base, with 10 bases left in between. Germline CDR1 reads SGHAT; CDR2 reads FQNNGV.

The chain links TRBV28 to TRBJ2-7; perhaps TRBD1 as D (6 bases). CDR3 length: 15 residues. Germline V lookup: CDR1 MDHEN, CDR2 SYDVKM. V lost 5 bases to trimming and J lost 3 bases, with 17 bases between them. The CDR3 here is CASSGGQGRDYEQYF. In DNA, the CDR3 is TGTGCCAGCAGTGGGGGCCAGGGACGAGACTACGAGCAGTACTTC.

The rearrangement links TRBV10-3 to TRBJ2-7, with 7 positions matching TRBD2. Germline-derived CDR1 and CDR2 are ENHRY and SYGVKD. The junction had 8 bases not matched to a gene; V was cut back by 2 bases and J by 1 base. The CDR3 consists of 16 residues. The CDR3 loop is CAISELPGRGSYEQYF. In DNA, the CDR3 is TGTGCCATCAGTGAGCTCCCTGGGCGGGGGTCCTACGAGCAGTACTTC.